This T cell receptor (beta chain) was found in a study of OX40 agonist ivuxolimab in advanced cancers. Across the study: Cancers in dose escalation were hepatocellular, melanoma, renal cell and head and neck.

Study observations and caveats: There was clonal expansion of CD4+ and CD8+ blood T cells by week 6 at 0.1 to 3.0 mg/kg. Averaged across samples, CD8+ T cells carried more expanded clones than CD4+ did.

The V and J ends lost 0 bases and 7 bases respectively, with 16 bases between them. Per germline, CDR1 LGHNA and CDR2 YSLEER. The CDR3 sequence is 16 residues long. As concerns this clone: Its antigen is not identified.

Repertoires were generated with immunoSEQ multiplex PCR, while TCRdb's copy carries only in-frame clones and drops some. The table shows about 120,000 clones, with roughly nine tenths occurring only once. The chain joins TRBV4-3 to TRBJ2-1, with D possibly being TRBD1 (6 bases). The sequenced sample was CD4+ or CD8+ T cells sorted from blood, obtained in a trial of the OX40 agonist ivuxolimab. The source is an adult with an advanced solid tumor such as melanoma, head and neck, liver or kidney cancer. Here the CDR3 DNA reads TGCGCCAGCAGCCAAGAAGGGGGACAAAGAGGGAATGAGCAGTTCTTC. As protein: CASSQEGGQRGNEQFF.